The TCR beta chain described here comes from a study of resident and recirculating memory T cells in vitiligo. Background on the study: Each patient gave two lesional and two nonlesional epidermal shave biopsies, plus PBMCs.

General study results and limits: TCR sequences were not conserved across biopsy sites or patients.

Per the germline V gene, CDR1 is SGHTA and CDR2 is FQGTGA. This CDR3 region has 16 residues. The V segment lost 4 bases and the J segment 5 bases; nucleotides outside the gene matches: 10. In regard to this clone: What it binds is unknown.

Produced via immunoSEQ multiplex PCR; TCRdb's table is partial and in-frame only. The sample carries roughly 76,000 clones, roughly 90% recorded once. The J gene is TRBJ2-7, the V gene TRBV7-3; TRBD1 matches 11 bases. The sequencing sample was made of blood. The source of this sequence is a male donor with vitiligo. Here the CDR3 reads CASSYRGDRGFDEQYF. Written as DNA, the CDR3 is TGTGCCAGCAGCTATCGGGGGGACAGGGGGTTCGACGAGCAGTACTTC.